The 30 T cell receptor beta chains below all came from one sample that was sequenced in a study of T cell repertoires in cytomegalovirus infection. TCRdb ran MiXCR on the reads and lists one entry per CDR3 protein. The sample carries more than 150,000 distinct CDR3 sequences, 17% recorded once. Sequences were obtained from CD8+ T cells from PBMCs. These TCRs come from a human donor in good health (CMV status not recorded). Some clones in this sample may be carry-over from other donors' samples.

The chain combines TRBV6-1 with TRBJ2-1; unclear D gene. With 1 base removed from V and 6 bases from J, the gap between germline ends came to 13 bases. CDR3 length equals 15 residues. CDR1 is MNHNS and CDR2 is SASEGT in the germline V gene. DNA for the CDR3: TGTGCCAGCAGTGAAGGCTCGGGTAGCTTCAATGAGCAGTTCTTC. Translated, it gives CASSEGSGSFNEQFF.

This clonotype showed up just a few times. This CDR3 reads CASSRSFGGSGQETQYF. The CDR3 region has the DNA TGCGCCAGCAGCCGGTCTTTTGGGGGAAGCGGCCAAGAGACCCAGTACTTC. J is TRBJ2-5 and V is TRBV4-1; D may be TRBD1 or TRBD2 (5 bases each). CDR3 size: 17 residues. CDR1 is MGHRA and CDR2 is YSYEKL in the germline V gene. Trimming shortened V by 4 bases and J by 1 base, and 19 bases separated the two germline ends.

This clonotype has only a few counts. The chain couples TRBV6-2 or TRBV6-3 to TRBJ2-1; D uncertain. The V gene lost 2 bases and the J gene lost 3 bases, with 14 bases spanning the gap. This CDR3 has 16 residues. CDR1 and CDR2 from the germline V gene are MNHEY and SVGEGT. The CDR3 region has the DNA TGTGCCAGCAGTTACGGTGGCGACACTCTCTACAATGAGCAGTTCTTC. Protein sequence: CASSYGGDTLYNEQFF.

The genes are TRBV7-7 and TRBJ2-1; 10 bases align to TRBD2. J gave up 9 bases and V 1 base, and 9 bases lay outside the gene matches. The CDR3 extends over 16 amino acids. Germline V gene sequence: CDR1 SSHAT, CDR2 FNYEAQ (reference sequence). CDR3 coding DNA: TGTGCCAGCAGCTTAGACCCGGCTAGCGGGAGTAGTGAGCAGTTCTTC. It encodes CASSLDPASGSSEQFF.

This clonotype has a handful of counts. The CDR3 is CASSPWAGINSPLHF. The CDR3 coding sequence is TGTGCCAGCAGCCCCTGGGCAGGGATTAATTCACCCCTCCACTTT. The chain uses TRBV7-2 and TRBJ1-6; weak D call: TRBD1 (5 bases). The V end was cut by 5 bases, the J end by 6 bases, with 14 bases between. Germline assignment: CDR1 SGHTA and CDR2 FQGNSA. The CDR3 has 15 residues.

The CDR3 nucleotides are TGCGCCAGCAGCGGCCCGTATGAAGCTTTCTTT. This codes for CASSGPYEAFF. J is TRBJ1-1 and V is TRBV5-1; D is unclear. The CDR3 contains 11 residues. With 4 bases removed from V and 7 bases from J, the gap between germline ends came to 8 bases. CDR1 is SGHRS, CDR2 YFSETQ, per germline.

DNA of the CDR3: TGTGCCAGCAACTCTCGGACAGGCGTGAACACTGAAGCTTTCTTT. The encoded protein is CASNSRTGVNTEAFF. The genes are TRBV2 and TRBJ1-1; 7 nucleotides line up with TRBD1. V gave up 7 bases and J gave up 0 bases; unmatched junction bases: 8. There are 15 residues in the CDR3. CDR1 and CDR2 from the germline V gene are SNHLY and FYNNEI.

This clonotype was detected only a few times. The chain recombines TRBV20-1 with TRBJ1-2; no firm D call. Germline CDR1 is DFQATT and CDR2 is SNEGSKA (reference sequence). The CDR3 is 11 amino acids. V was cut by 6 bases and J by 4 bases, with 9 bases left in between. The CDR3 sequence is CSALPGYGYTF. The CDR3 coding sequence is TGCAGTGCCCTGCCGGGCTATGGCTACACCTTC.

The rearrangement joins TRBV7-2 to TRBJ2-5, with D uncertain. Germline V CDR1 and CDR2: SGHTA, FQGNSA. This CDR3 is built from 16 residues. V was trimmed by 5 bases and J by 4 bases, leaving 20 bases between them. Written as DNA, the CDR3 is TGTGCCAGCAGCCAGCCCTGGCGTACCACCCCAGAGACCCAGTACTTC. Protein: CASSQPWRTTPETQYF.

The J gene is TRBJ1-2, the V gene TRBV12-3 or TRBV12-4; 9 nucleotides align to TRBD1. Trimming removed 5 bases from V and 3 bases from J; junction bases left unmatched: 4. This CDR3 has 14 residues. Written as DNA, the CDR3 is TGTGCCAGCAGTCCAAGGACAGGGGACTATGGCTACACCTTC. This sequence encodes CASSPRTGDYGYTF.

The genes are TRBV7-8 and TRBJ2-5; 7 bases are a match to TRBD1. J was trimmed by 3 bases and V by 5 bases; bases with no gene match: 6. This CDR3 comprises 14 residues. Germline V CDR1 and CDR2: SGHVS, FQNEAQ. Written as DNA, the CDR3 is TGTGCCAGCAGCCCGATAGACAGGGAAGAGACCCAGTACTTC. Protein sequence: CASSPIDREETQYF. The full variable domain, completed using reference TRBV7-8 and TRBJ2-5, is GAGVSQSPRYKVAKRGQDVALRCDPISGHVSLFWYQQALGQGPEFLTYFQNEAQLDKSGLPSDRFFAERPEGSVSTLKIQRTQQEDSAVYLCASSPIDREETQYFGPGTRLLVL.

V usage is TRBV15 and J usage is TRBJ2-2, with 7 bases identical to TRBD1. This CDR3 contains 16 residues. Germline V gene sequence: CDR1 LNHNV, CDR2 YYDKDF (reference sequence). After removal of 6 bases from V and 0 bases from J, the junction contained 7 bases not matched to a gene. CDR3 sequence: CATRPGQFANTGELFF. CDR3 sequence (DNA): TGTGCCACCAGGCCGGGACAGTTCGCGAACACCGGGGAGCTGTTTTTT. The full variable domain, with the rest looked up from reference TRBV15 and TRBJ2-2, is DAMVIQNPRYQVTQFGKPVTLSCSQTLNHNVMYWYQQKSSQAPKLLFHYYDKDFNNEADTPDNFQSRRPNTSFCFLDIRSPGLGDTAMYLCATRPGQFANTGELFFGEGSRLTVL.

The rearrangement joins TRBV7-3 to TRBJ2-7, with D perhaps matching TRBD2 (7 bases). This CDR3 comprises 14 residues. CDR1 is SGHTA, CDR2 FQGTGA, per germline. Trimming took 5 bases from V and 2 from J, leaving 13 bases between them. CDR3 loop: CASSPGGGTYEQYF. CDR3 DNA: TGTGCCAGCAGCCCGGGGGGCGGTACCTACGAGCAGTACTTC.

This sequence joins TRBV12-3 or TRBV12-4 and TRBJ2-7; TRBD1 aligns across 8 bases. This CDR3 comprises 15 residues. V gave up 0 bases and J gave up 5 bases; unmatched junction bases: 6. CDR3 residues: CASSLAGRGQDEQYF. CDR3 DNA: TGTGCCAGCAGTTTAGCAGGCAGGGGGCAGGACGAGCAGTACTTC.

This clonotype came up a few times. V is TRBV7-6 and J is TRBJ1-6, with a possible D match to TRBD1 (6 bases). Trimming took 5 bases from V and 8 from J, leaving 7 bases between them. The CDR3 has 12 amino acids. In germline, CDR1 is SGHVS, CDR2 FNYEAQ. DNA of the CDR3: TGTGCCAGCAGCCGGACAGATTCACCCCTCCACTTT. Translated, it gives CASSRTDSPLHF.

The genes are TRBV20-1 and TRBJ2-7; 9 bases are a match to TRBD2. This CDR3 has 15 amino acids. The germline gives CDR1 DFQATT, CDR2 SNEGSKA (reference sequence). The ends lost 0 bases at V and 4 bases at J; junction bases unmatched: 7. The CDR3 coding sequence is TGCAGTGCTAGAGATAGCACTAGCGGGCATTACGAGCAGTACTTC. It encodes CSARDSTSGHYEQYF.

In this sample, this clonotype turned up a few times. The CDR3 is CASSLASFSGANVLTF. The CDR3 bases are TGTGCCAGCAGTTTGGCCAGCTTCTCTGGGGCCAACGTCCTGACTTTC. The J gene is TRBJ2-6, the V gene TRBV28; no firm D call. The CDR3 has 16 amino acids. V was shortened by 3 bases and J by 0 bases, with 9 bases between the two germline ends. CDR1 is MDHEN and CDR2 is SYDVKM in the germline V gene.

The chain joins TRBV15 to TRBJ1-2, with 8 nucleotides matching TRBD1. Germline V CDR1 and CDR2: LNHNV, YYDKDF (reference sequence). The CDR3 covers 16 residues. V lost 3 bases, J lost 6 bases, and 12 bases stayed unmatched. CDR3 in amino acids: CATSSPLDRGRHGYTF. In DNA, the CDR3 is TGTGCCACCAGCAGCCCCCTCGACAGGGGACGGCATGGCTACACCTTC.

This sequence joins TRBV7-9 and TRBJ2-3; D not resolved. CDR3 size: 14 residues. Trimming removed 3 bases at V and 5 bases at J, with 12 bases between. Germline CDR1 SEHNR, CDR2 FQNEAQ (reference sequence). CDR3 sequence reads: CASSFFDRGDTQYF. For the CDR3, the DNA is TGTGCCAGCAGCTTCTTCGACCGCGGAGATACGCAGTATTTT. Filled out from reference TRBV7-9 and TRBJ2-3, the complete variable domain reads DTGVSQNPRHKITKRGQNVTFRCDPISEHNRLYWYRQTLGQGPEFLTYFQNEAQLEKSRLLSDRFSAERPKGSFSTLEIQRTEQGDSAMYLCASSFFDRGDTQYFGPGTRLTVL.

This clonotype was seen only a few times. The chain couples TRBV7-2 to TRBJ2-7; D possibly matches TRBD1 or TRBD2 (5 bases each). V lost 3 bases and J 0 bases, leaving 12 bases between the germline ends. The germline gives CDR1 SGHTA, CDR2 FQGNSA. The CDR3 length is 15 residues. The CDR3 protein is CASSLGRPISYEQYF. CDR3 DNA: TGTGCCAGCAGCTTGGGACGGCCTATCTCCTACGAGCAGTACTTC.

There are many counts of this clonotype. The chain joins TRBV6-2 or TRBV6-3 to TRBJ2-1; tentatively, D is TRBD1 or TRBD2 (5 bases each). V lost 8 bases, J lost 2 bases, and 13 bases lay in between. This CDR3 comprises 14 residues. The germline gives CDR1 MNHEY, CDR2 SVGEGT. The CDR3 DNA sequence: TGTGCCAGCGACAGCGGAGCGCCCTACAATGAGCAGTTCTTC. This sequence encodes CASDSGAPYNEQFF.

This clonotype was seen more than once but under ten times. CDR3: CASSTYPLEPNTEAFF. The CDR3 DNA follows: TGTGCCAGCAGCACTTACCCGCTCGAGCCGAACACTGAAGCTTTCTTT. This sequence joins TRBV7-9 and TRBJ1-1; D gene unclear. Germline assignment: CDR1 SEHNR and CDR2 FQNEAQ (reference sequence). The ends were cut back, 5 bases at V and 1 base at J, with 17 bases in the middle. The CDR3 runs 16 residues.

The V call is TRBV13, the J call TRBJ2-7, with D maybe TRBD1 (6 bases). V lost 3 bases and J 2 bases, leaving 8 bases between the germline ends. The CDR3 extends over 13 amino acids. Looked up from germline, CDR1 is PRHDT and CDR2 is FYEKMQ (reference sequence). The CDR3 DNA is TGTGCCAGCAGCTTCACAGGGACCTACGAGCAGTACTTC. It encodes CASSFTGTYEQYF. Based on the CDR3 plus reference TRBV13 and TRBJ2-7, the full variable domain is AAGVIQSPRHLIKEKRETATLKCYPIPRHDTVYWYQQGPGQDPQFLISFYEKMQSDKGSIPDRFSAQQFSDYHSELNMSSLELGDSALYFCASSFTGTYEQYFGPGTRLTVT.

V usage is TRBV7-8 and J usage is TRBJ1-1; 7 bases are a match to TRBD1. V dropped 2 bases and J dropped 4; count of bases not matched to a gene: 10. Germline V gives CDR1 SGHVS, CDR2 FQNEAQ. The CDR3 extends over 16 amino acids. Written as DNA, the CDR3 is TGTGCCAGCAGCTTAACGGACAGGAAAGTTACCACTGAAGCTTTCTTT. Amino acid sequence: CASSLTDRKVTTEAFF.

The genes are TRBV20-1 and TRBJ2-1; 12 nucleotides match TRBD1. The CDR3 runs to 14 residues. Unmatched junction bases numbered 7, after V lost 5 bases and J lost 8 bases. Germline V gene lookup returns CDR1 DFQATT and CDR2 SNEGSKA (reference sequence). The CDR3 nucleotides read TGCAGTGCTGGGGACAGGGGGCTGGAAGATGAGCAGTTCTTC. Translation gives CSAGDRGLEDEQFF.

The chain has TRBV7-8 and TRBJ2-7, with 10 bases fitting TRBD2. Trimming at V came to 2 bases and at J to 6 bases, leaving 19 bases not matched to a gene. Germline lookup yields CDR1 SGHVS and CDR2 FQNEAQ. The CDR3 extends over 19 amino acids. The CDR3, as DNA: TGTGCCAGCAGCTTACAGGCTAGCGGGAGCTGGAACCCCCTCGGCGAGCAGTACTTC. It encodes CASSLQASGSWNPLGEQYF.

This clonotype was detected a few times. This chain joins TRBV7-2 and TRBJ2-5, with a weak D call TRBD2 (6 bases). V lost 2 bases and J lost 0, with 16 bases in between. The CDR3 runs 17 residues. The V gene's germline CDR1 is SGHTA and CDR2 FQGNSA. The CDR3 DNA reads as TGTGCCAGCAGCTTACGGGCGGGACCCACGTACCAAGAGACCCAGTACTTC. Translation: CASSLRAGPTYQETQYF.

The table lists this clonotype with a few counts. The chain couples TRBV7-6 to TRBJ2-7; a weak D match, TRBD2 (6 bases). CDR1 and CDR2 from the germline V gene are SGHVS and FNYEAQ. CDR3 length: 18 amino acids. V dropped 1 base and J dropped 2 bases, with 21 bases sitting between them. The CDR3 sequence: CASSLGPVGGALAYEQYF. As DNA, the CDR3 is TGTGCCAGCAGCTTAGGGCCGGTCGGCGGGGCCCTTGCCTACGAGCAGTACTTC.

The V and J genes are TRBV7-9 and TRBJ1-1, with D possibly being TRBD1 (6 bases). CDR1 and CDR2 (germline): SEHNR, FQNEAQ (reference sequence). The CDR3 runs to 13 residues. The V end was cut by 2 bases, the J end by 7 bases, with 11 bases between. CDR3 DNA: TGTGCCAGCAGCTTACGACAGGTGGGTGAAGCTTTCTTT. Encoded protein: CASSLRQVGEAFF.

The sample holds one count of this clonotype. The chain combines TRBV9 with TRBJ2-3; 8 bases line up with TRBD1. Trimming removed 3 bases from V and 3 bases from J; junction bases left unmatched: 6. The CDR3 spans 15 residues. Germline CDR1 is SGDLS and CDR2 is YYNGEE. The CDR3 region is CASSGTGKVTDTQYF. The CDR3 DNA reads as TGTGCCAGCAGCGGGACAGGGAAAGTAACAGATACGCAGTATTTT.